This T cell receptor (beta chain) was recovered during a study of T cell repertoires in cytomegalovirus infection. Background on the study: Matching HLA type and CMV infection were both indicated by public TCR beta signatures. Regarding the study as a whole: HLA-C-restricted CMV-specific TCR beta clonotypes were dominant in the ex vivo response. The cumulative frequency of public TCR beta families distinguished individuals who carried CMV together with the relevant HLA.

TCRdb re-derived calls from the reads in MiXCR, one entry per CDR3 protein. The sample includes some 300,000 distinct CDR3 sequences, about 8.8% of them seen just once. Regarding this clonotype: What it binds is not known.

CDR1 and CDR2 from the germline V gene are SGHKS and YYEKEE (reference sequence). Deletions cut 6 bases from V and 11 bases from J, with 14 bases between. CDR3 length equals 11 residues. The sequencing input was PBMCs. The J gene is TRBJ1-1, the V gene TRBV5-5, with D possibly being TRBD1 (6 bases). The clonotype originates from a human donor in good health (CMV status not recorded). Some clones in this sample may be carry-over from other donors' samples. CDR3 DNA: TGTGCCAGCATAGGGACACCAACGGCTTTCTTT. Its protein product is CASIGTPTAFF.